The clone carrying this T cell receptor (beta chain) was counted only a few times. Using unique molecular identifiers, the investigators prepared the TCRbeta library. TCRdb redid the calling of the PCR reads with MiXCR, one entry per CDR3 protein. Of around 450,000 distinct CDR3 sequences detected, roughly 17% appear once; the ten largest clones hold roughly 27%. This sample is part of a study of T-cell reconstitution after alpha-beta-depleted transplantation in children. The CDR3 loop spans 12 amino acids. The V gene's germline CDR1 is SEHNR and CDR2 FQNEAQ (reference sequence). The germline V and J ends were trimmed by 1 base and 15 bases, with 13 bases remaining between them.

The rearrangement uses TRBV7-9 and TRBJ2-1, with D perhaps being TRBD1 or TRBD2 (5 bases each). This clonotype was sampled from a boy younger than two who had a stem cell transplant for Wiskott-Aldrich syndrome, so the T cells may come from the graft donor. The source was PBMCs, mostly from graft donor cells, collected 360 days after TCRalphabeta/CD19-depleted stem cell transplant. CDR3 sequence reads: CASSLGERGRFF. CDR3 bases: TGTGCCAGCAGCTTAGGGGAGAGGGGCCGGTTCTTC. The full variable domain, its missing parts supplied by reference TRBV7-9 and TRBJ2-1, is DTGVSQNPRHKITKRGQNVTFRCDPISEHNRLYWYRQTLGQGPEFLTYFQNEAQLEKSRLLSDRFSAERPKGSFSTLEIQRTEQGDSAMYLCASSLGERGRFFGPGTRLTVL.